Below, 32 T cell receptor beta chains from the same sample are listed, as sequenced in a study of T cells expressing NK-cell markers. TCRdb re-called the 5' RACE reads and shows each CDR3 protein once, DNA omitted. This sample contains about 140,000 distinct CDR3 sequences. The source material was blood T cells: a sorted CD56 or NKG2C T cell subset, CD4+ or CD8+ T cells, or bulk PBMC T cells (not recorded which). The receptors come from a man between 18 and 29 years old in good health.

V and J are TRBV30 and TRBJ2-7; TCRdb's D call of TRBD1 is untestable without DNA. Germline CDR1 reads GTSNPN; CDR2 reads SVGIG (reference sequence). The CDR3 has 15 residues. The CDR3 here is CAWRETGALSYEQYF.

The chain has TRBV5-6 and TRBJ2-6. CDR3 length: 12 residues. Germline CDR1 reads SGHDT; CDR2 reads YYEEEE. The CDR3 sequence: CDSLSGANVLTF.

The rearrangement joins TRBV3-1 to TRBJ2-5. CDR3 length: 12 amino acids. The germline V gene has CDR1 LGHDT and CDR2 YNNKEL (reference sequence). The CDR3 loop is CASSGWSETQYF.

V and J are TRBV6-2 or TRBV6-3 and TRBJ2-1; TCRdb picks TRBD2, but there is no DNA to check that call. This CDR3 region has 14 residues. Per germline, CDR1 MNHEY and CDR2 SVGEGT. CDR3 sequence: CASSSGPAYNEQFF.

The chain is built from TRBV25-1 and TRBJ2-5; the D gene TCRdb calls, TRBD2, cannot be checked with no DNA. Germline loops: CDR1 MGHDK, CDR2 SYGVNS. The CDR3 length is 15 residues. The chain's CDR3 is CASSWETSGRKTQYF.

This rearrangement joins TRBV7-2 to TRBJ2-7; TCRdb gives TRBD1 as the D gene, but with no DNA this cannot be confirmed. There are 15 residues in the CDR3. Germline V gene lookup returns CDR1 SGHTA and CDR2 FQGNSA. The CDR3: CASSSRTSGGYEQYF.

The chain's CDR3 is CARPRVRGTGELFF. This chain connects TRBV23-1 to TRBJ2-2; as DNA is missing, the TRBD1 call by TCRdb cannot be tested. TRBV23-1 is an ORF; its function is uncertain. The CDR3 has 14 residues.

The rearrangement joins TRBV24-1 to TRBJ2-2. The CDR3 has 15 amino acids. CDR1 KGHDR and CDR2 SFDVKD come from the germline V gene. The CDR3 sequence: CATSLDNENTGELFF.

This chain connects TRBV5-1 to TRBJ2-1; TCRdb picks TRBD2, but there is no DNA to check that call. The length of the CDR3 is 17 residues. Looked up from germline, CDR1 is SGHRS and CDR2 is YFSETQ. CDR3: CASSLIKRGGHYNEQFF.

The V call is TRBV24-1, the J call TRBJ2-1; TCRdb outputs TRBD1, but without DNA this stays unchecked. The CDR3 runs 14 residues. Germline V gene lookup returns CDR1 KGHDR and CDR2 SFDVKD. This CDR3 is CATSDLQGDDEQFF.

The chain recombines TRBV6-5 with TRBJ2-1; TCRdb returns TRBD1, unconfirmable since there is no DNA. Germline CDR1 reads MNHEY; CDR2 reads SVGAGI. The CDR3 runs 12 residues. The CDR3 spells CASSPGATGQFF.

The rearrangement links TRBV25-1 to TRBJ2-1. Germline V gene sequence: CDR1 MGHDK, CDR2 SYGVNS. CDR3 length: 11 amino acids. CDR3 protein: CASSVPNEQFF.

The CDR3 spells CASSPEYEQYF. The genes are TRBV18 and TRBJ2-7. From germline, CDR1 is KGHSH and CDR2 LQKENI. The CDR3 runs 11 residues.

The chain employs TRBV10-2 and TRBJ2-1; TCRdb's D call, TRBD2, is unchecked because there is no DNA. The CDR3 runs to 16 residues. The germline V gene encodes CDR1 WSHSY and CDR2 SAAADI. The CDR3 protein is CASSESGTRWDNEQFF.

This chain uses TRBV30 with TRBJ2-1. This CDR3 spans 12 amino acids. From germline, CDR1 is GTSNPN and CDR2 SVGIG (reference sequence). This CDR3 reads CAWSVLSGEQFF.

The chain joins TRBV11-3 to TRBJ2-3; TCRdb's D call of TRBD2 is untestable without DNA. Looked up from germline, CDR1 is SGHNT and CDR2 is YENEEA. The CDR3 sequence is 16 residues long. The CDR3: CASSLDEREGPDTQYF.

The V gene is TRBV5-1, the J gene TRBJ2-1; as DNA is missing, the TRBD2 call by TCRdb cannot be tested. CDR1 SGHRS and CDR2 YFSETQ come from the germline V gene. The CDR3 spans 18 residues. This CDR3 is CASSLWPQTSGSYNEQFF.

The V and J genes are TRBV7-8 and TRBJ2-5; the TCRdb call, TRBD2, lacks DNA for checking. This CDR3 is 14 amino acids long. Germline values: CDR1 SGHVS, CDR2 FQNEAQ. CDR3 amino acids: CASSSWASQETQYF.

CDR3 in amino acids: CAWTIPGTGDVQETQYF. This chain uses TRBV30 with TRBJ2-5; TCRdb's D gene call, TRBD1, goes unchecked for lack of DNA. The CDR3 runs 17 residues. Germline loops: CDR1 GTSNPN, CDR2 SVGIG (reference sequence).

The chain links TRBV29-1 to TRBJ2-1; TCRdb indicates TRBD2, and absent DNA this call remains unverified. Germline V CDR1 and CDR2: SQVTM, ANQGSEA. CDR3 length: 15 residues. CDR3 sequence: CSARSASGKTYEQFF.

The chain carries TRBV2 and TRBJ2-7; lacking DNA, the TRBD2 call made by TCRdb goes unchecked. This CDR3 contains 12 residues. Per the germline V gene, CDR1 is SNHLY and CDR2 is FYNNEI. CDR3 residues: CASLGEAYEQYF.

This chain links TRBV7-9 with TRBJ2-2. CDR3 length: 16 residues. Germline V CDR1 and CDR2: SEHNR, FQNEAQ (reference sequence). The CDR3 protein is CASSSPGTPNTGELFF. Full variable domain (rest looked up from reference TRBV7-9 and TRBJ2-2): DTGVSQNPRHKITKRGQNVTFRCDPISEHNRLYWYRQTLGQGPEFLTYFQNEAQLEKSRLLSDRFSAERPKGSFSTLEIQRTEQGDSAMYLCASSSPGTPNTGELFFGEGSRLTVL.

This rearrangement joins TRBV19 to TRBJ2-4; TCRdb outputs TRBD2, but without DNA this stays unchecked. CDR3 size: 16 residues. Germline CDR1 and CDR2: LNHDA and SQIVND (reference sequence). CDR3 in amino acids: CASRKDGGLAKNIQYF.

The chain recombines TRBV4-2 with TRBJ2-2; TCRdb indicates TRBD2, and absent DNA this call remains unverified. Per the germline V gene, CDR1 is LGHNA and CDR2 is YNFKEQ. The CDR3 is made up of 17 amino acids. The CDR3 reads CASSQVSAGGRAGELFF.

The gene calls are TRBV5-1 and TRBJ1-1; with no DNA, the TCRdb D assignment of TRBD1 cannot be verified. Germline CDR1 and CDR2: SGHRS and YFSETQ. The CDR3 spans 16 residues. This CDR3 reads CASTPHPTGGNTEAFF.

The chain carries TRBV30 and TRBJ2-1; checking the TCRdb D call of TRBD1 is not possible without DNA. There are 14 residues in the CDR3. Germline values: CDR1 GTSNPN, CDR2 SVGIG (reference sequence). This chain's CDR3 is CAWTLPGGNNEQFF.

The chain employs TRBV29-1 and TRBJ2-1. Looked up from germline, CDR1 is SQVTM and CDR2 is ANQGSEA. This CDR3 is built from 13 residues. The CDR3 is CSVDGASYNEQFF.

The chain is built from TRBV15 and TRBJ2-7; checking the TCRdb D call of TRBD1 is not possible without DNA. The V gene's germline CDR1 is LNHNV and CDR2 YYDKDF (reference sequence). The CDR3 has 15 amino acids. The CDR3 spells CATSGPDRGVPQQYF.

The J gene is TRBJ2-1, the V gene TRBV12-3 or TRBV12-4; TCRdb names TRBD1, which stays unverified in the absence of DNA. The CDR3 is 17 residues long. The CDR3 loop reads CASSLHLRPQELNEQFF.

The CDR3 is CASGRAGDTQYF. The genes are TRBV2 and TRBJ2-3; with no DNA, the TCRdb D assignment of TRBD2 cannot be verified. The CDR3 covers 12 residues. The germline V gene has CDR1 SNHLY and CDR2 FYNNEI.

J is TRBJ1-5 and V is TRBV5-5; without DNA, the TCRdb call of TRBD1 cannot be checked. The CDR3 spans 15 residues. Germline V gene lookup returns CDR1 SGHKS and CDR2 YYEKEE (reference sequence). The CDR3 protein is CASSLEGTGVQPQHF.

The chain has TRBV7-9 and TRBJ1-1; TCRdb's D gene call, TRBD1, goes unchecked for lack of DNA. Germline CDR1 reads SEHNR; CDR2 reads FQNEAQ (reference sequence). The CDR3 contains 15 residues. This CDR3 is CASSLAPGVNTEAFF. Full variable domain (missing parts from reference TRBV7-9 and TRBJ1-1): DTGVSQNPRHKITKRGQNVTFRCDPISEHNRLYWYRQTLGQGPEFLTYFQNEAQLEKSRLLSDRFSAERPKGSFSTLEIQRTEQGDSAMYLCASSLAPGVNTEAFFGQGTRLTVV.